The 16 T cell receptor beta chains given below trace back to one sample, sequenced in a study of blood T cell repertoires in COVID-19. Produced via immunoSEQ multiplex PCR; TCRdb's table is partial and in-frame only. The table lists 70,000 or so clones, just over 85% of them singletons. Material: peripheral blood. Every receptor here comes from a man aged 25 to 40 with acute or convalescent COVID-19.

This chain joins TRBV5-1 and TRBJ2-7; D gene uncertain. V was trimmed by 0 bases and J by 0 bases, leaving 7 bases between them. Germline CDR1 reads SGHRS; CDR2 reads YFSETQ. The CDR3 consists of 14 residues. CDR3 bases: TGCGCCAGCAGCTTGGAGGCGGTCTCCTACGAGCAGTACTTC. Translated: CASSLEAVSYEQYF.

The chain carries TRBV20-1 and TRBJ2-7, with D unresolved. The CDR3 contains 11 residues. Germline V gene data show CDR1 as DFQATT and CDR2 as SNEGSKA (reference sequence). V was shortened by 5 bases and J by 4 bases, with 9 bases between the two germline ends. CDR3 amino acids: CSAEKRYEQYF. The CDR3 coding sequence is TGCAGTGCTGAAAAGAGATACGAGCAGTACTTC.

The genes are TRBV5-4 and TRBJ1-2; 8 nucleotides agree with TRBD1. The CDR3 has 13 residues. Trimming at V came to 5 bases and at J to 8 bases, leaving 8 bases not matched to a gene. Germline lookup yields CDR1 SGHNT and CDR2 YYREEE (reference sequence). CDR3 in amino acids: CASRQQGARGYTF. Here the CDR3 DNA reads TGTGCCAGCAGGCAGCAGGGGGCGCGAGGCTACACCTTC.

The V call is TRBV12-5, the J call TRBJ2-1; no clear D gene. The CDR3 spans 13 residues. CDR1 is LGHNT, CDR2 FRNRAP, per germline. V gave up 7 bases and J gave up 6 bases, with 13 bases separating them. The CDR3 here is CASALPPSNEQFF. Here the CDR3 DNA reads TGTGCTAGTGCCCTCCCCCCCTCCAATGAGCAGTTCTTC. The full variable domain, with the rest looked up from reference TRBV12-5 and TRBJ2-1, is DARVTQTPRHKVTEMGQEVTMRCQPILGHNTVFWYRQTMMQGLELLAYFRNRAPLDDSGMPKDRFSAEMPDATLATLKIQPSEPRDSAVYFCASALPPSNEQFFGPGTRLTVL.

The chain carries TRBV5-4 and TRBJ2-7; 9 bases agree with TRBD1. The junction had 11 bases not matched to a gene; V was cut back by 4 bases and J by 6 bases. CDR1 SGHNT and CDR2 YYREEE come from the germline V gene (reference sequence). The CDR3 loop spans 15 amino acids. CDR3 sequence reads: CASSPSGTGSAEQYF. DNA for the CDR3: TGTGCCAGCAGCCCGTCGGGGACAGGGTCCGCCGAGCAGTACTTC.

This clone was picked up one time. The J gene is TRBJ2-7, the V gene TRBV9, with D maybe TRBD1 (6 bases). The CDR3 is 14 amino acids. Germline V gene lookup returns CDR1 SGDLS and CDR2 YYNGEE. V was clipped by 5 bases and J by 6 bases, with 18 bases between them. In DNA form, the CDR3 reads TGTGCCAGCAGTGAGACCGGGACACGGGGCGAGCAGTACTTC. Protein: CASSETGTRGEQYF.

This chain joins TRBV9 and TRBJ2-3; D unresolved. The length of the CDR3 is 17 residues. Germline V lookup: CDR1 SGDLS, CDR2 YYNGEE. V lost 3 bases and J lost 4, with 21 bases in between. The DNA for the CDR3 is TGTGCCAGCAGCGCTGCCGGATTGAGAGGAGTAGCAGATACGCAGTATTTT. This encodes CASSAAGLRGVADTQYF.

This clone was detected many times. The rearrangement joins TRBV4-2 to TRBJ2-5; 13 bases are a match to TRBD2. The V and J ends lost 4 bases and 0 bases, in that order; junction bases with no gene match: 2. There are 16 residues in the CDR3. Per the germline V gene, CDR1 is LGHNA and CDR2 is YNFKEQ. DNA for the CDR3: TGTGCCAGCAGCCCCACTAGCGGGGGGGACCAAGAGACCCAGTACTTC. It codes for CASSPTSGGDQETQYF.

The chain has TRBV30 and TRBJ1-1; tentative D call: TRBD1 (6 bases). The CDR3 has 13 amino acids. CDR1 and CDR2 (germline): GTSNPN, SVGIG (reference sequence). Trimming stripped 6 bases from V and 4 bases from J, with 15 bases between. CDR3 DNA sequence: TGTGCCTGCAACAGGGAATGGGGCACTGAAGCTTTCTTT. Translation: CACNREWGTEAFF.

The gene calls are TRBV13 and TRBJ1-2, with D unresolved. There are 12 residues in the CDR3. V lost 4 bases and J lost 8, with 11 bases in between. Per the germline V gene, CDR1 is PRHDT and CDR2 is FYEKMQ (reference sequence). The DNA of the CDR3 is TGTGCCAGCAGCTCCCTCGGGGAAGGCTACACCTTC. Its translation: CASSSLGEGYTF.

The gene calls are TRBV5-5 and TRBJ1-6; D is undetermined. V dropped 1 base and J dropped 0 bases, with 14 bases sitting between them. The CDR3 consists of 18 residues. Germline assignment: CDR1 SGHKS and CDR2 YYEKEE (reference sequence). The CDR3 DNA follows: TGTGCCAGCAGCTTGATTCAACTGGCTAGCTCCTATAATTCACCCCTCCACTTT. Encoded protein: CASSLIQLASSYNSPLHF.

The CDR3 sequence is CAWSGQRGGNQPQHF. The CDR3 bases are TGTGCCTGGAGTGGCCAAAGGGGAGGGAATCAGCCCCAGCATTTT. This rearrangement joins TRBV30 to TRBJ1-5, with D tentatively TRBD1 (5 bases). The V gene's germline CDR1 is GTSNPN and CDR2 SVGIG (reference sequence). V was trimmed by 1 base and J by 4 bases, leaving 14 bases between them. The CDR3 has 15 residues.

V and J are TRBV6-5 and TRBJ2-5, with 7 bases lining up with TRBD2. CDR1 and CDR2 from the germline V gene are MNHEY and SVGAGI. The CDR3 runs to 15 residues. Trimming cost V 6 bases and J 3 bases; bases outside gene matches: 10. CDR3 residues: CASSRSGTEKETQYF. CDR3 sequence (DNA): TGTGCCAGCAGCAGGAGCGGGACCGAAAAAGAGACCCAGTACTTC.

For the CDR3, the DNA is TGTGCCAGCACCCATGGGACAGGGGGTGGTAGCAATCAGCCCCAGCATTTT. Encoded protein: CASTHGTGGGSNQPQHF. V gene TRBV5-8 combines with J gene TRBJ1-5; 11 nucleotides align to TRBD1. CDR1 and CDR2 from the germline V gene are SGHTS and YDEGEE. This CDR3 is built from 17 residues. The V and J ends lost 6 bases and 0 bases, in that order; junction bases with no gene match: 8.

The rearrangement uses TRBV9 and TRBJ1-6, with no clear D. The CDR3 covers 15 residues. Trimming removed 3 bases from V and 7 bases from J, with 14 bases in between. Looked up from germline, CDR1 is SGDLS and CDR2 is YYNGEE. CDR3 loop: CASSAEDWENSPLHF. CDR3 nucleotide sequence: TGTGCCAGCAGCGCCGAGGACTGGGAGAATTCACCCCTCCACTTT.

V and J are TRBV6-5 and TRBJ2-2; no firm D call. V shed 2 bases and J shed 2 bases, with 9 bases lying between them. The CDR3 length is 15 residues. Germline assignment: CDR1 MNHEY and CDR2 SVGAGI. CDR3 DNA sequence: TGTGCCAGCAGTTACAATCGGGTAAACACCGGGGAGCTGTTTTTT. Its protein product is CASSYNRVNTGELFF.